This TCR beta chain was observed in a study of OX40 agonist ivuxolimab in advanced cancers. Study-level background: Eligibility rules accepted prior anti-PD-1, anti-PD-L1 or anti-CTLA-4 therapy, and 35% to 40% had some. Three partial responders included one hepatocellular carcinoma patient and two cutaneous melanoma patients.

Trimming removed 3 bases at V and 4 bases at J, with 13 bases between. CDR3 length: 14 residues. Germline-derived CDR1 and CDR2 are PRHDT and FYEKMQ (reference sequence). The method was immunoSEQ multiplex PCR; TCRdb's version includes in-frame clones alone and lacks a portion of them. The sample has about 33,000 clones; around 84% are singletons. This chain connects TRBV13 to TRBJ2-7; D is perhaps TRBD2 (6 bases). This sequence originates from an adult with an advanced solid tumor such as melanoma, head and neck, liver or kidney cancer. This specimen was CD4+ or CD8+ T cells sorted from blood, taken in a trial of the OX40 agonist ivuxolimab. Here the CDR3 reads CASSFSFGTYEQYF. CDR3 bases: TGTGCCAGCAGCTTCTCCTTCGGGACTTACGAGCAGTACTTC.